In its sample, the clone carrying this T cell receptor beta chain was seen once. Germline CDR1 and CDR2: MNHEY and SVGAGI. The CDR3 length is 11 residues. The V end was cut by 5 bases, the J end by 13 bases, with 12 bases between. This entry is derived from a study of CD8 T cells in Susac syndrome. When the RNA was reverse transcribed, random hexamers were used with an input of 0.5 to 1 ug. MiXCR was run by TCRdb on the immunoSEQ multiplex PCR reads, yielding one entry per CDR3 protein. Of some 300,000 distinct CDR3 sequences listed, about 82% are singletons. The multiple sclerosis controls were treatment-naive patients, and their relapsing-remitting disease was stable or active. Through negative isolation, CD4+ and CD8+ T cells were obtained, while TEMRA cells were enriched using FACS.

The chain combines TRBV6-5 with TRBJ2-1; the D is unclear. The sample comprised CD8+ T cells from PBMCs. This TCR derives from a human donor with multiple sclerosis. Written as DNA, the CDR3 is TGTGCCAGCAGTACTTTGGGTAATCAGTTCTTC. Its translation: CASSTLGNQFF.